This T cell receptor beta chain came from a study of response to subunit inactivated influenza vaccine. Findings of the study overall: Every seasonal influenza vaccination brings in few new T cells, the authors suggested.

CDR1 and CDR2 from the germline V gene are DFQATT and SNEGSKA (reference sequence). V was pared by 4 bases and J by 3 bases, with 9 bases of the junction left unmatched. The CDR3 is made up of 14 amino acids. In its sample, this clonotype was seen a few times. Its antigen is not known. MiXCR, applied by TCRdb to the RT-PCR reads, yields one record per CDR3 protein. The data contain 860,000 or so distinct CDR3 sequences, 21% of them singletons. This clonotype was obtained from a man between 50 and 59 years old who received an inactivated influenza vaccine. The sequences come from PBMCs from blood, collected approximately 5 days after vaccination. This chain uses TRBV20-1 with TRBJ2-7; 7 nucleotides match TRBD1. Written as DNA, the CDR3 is TGCAGTGCTAAAATACCGGGACAGATCTACGAGCAGTACTTC. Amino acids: CSAKIPGQIYEQYF.